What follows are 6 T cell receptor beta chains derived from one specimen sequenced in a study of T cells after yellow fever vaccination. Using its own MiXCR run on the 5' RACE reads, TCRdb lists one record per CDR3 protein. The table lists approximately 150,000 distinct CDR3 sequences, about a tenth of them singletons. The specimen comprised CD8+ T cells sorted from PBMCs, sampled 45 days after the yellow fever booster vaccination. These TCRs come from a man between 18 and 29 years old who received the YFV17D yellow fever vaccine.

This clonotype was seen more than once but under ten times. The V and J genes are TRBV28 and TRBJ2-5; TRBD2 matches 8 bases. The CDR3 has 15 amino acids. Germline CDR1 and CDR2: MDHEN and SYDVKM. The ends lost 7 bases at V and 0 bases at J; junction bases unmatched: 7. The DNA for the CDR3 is TGTGCCAGCACTCCGCGGGGGGAGTACCAAGAGACCCAGTACTTC. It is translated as CASTPRGEYQETQYF.

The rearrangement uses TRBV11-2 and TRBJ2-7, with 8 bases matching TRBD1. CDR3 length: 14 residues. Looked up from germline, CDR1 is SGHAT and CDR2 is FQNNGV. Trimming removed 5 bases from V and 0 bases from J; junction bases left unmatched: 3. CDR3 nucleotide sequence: TGTGCCAGCAGCCATGGGACAGGCTCCTACGAGCAGTACGTC. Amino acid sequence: CASSHGTGSYEQYV.

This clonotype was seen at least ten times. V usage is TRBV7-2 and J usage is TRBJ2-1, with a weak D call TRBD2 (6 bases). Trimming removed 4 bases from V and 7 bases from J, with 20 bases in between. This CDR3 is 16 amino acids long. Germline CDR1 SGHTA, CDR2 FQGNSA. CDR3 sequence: CASSSHKIAAWNEQFF. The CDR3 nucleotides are TGTGCCAGCAGCTCCCACAAAATAGCGGCATGGAATGAGCAGTTCTTC. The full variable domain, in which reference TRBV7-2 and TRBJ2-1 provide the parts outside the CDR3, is GAGVSQSPSNKVTEKGKDVELRCDPISGHTALYWYRQSLGQGLEFLIYFQGNSAPDKSGLPSDRFSAERTGGSVSTLTIQRTQQEDSAVYLCASSSHKIAAWNEQFFGPGTRLTVL.

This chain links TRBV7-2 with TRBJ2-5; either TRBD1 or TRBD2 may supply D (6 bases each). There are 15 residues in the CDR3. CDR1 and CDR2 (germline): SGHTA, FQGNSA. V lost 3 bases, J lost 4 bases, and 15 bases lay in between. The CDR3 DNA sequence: TGTGCCAGCAGCTTGGATTGGGGGCGGGGAGAGACCCAGTACTTC. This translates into CASSLDWGRGETQYF.

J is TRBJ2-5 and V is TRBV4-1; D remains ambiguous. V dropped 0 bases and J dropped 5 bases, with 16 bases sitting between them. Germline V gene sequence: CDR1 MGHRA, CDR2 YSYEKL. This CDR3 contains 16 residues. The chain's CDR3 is CASSQESRRERETQYF. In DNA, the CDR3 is TGCGCCAGCAGCCAAGAAAGCCGAAGAGAGAGGGAGACCCAGTACTTC.

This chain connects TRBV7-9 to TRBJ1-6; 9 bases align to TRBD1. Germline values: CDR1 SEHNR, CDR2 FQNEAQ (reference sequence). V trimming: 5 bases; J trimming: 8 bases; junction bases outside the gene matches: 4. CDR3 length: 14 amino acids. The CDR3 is CASSRTGDYSPLHF. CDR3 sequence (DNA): TGTGCCAGCAGCCGGACAGGGGATTATTCACCCCTCCACTTT.